These T cell receptor beta chains were read from a single sample in a study of blood T cell repertoires in COVID-19. This table comes from immunoSEQ multiplex PCR, and its TCRdb copy is limited to in-frame clones, with some not included. The sample has roughly 230,000 clones; less than 85% are singletons. The sample comprised peripheral blood. These receptors all come from a woman older than 75 with acute or convalescent COVID-19. Both conserved end residues are part of each CDR3. The D gene is left open where the match is weak. Size is stated for part of the rows, as once, few or many counts, or as a class when the clone is expanded.

v_call	clone_size	j_call	cdr3_length	d_call	cdr3_aa	cdr3_nt
TRBV6-5	-	TRBJ2-2	14	-	CASRPSGPQTGLFF	TGTGCCAGCAGGCCGTCAGGGCCGCAAACAGGACTGTTTTTT
TRBV5-1	-	TRBJ1-2	19	-	CASSLAYRGGSFTDYGYTF	TGCGCCAGCAGCTTGGCCTATCGGGGAGGAAGTTTTACCGACTATGGCTACACCTTC
TRBV5-1	-	TRBJ2-4	14	TRBD1	CASSWGQAFNIQYF	TGCGCCAGCAGCTGGGGACAGGCGTTTAACATTCAGTACTTC
TRBV5-6	-	TRBJ2-1	14	-	CASSPISAYNEQFF	TGTGCCAGCAGCCCTATTTCCGCCTACAATGAGCAGTTCTTC
TRBV28	-	TRBJ1-6	14	-	CASRVQGKGKPLHF	TGTGCCAGCAGGGTCCAGGGAAAGGGGAAACCCCTCCACTTT
TRBV5-6	-	TRBJ2-5	16	TRBD2	CASSLGLAGVQETQYF	TGTGCCAGCAGCTTGGGGCTAGCGGGGGTTCAAGAGACCCAGTACTTC
TRBV9	-	TRBJ2-1	16	-	CASSVARLASDNEQFF	TGTGCCAGCAGCGTAGCTCGGCTAGCTAGCGACAATGAGCAGTTCTTC
TRBV7-9	-	TRBJ1-1	14	TRBD1	CASSLGQPYTEAFF	TGTGCCAGCAGCTTGGGACAGCCCTACACTGAAGCTTTCTTT
TRBV3-1/TRBV3-2	few	TRBJ2-1	17	-	CASSQNAKGRGSNEQFF	TGTGCCAGCAGCCAAAATGCTAAGGGCAGGGGCAGCAATGAGCAGTTCTTC
TRBV13	-	TRBJ2-6	20	TRBD1	CASSLLSRDSRVSGANVLTF	TGTGCCAGCAGCTTACTCTCTCGGGACAGCCGAGTCTCTGGGGCCAACGTCCTGACTTTC
TRBV29-1	few	TRBJ2-4	13	TRBD2	CSPVGGFENIQYF	TGCAGCCCCGTGGGGGGGTTTGAGAACATTCAGTACTTC
TRBV27	-	TRBJ1-2	13	-	CASRSDSYYGYTF	TGTGCCAGCAGATCGGACAGCTACTATGGCTACACCTTC
TRBV9	-	TRBJ2-7	14	TRBD1	CASSVGQGTYEQYF	TGTGCCAGCAGCGTAGGACAGGGTACCTACGAGCAGTACTTC
TRBV3-1/TRBV3-2	once	TRBJ1-2	13	-	CASSQVTASGYTF	TGTGCCAGCAGCCAAGTAACAGCCTCCGGCTACACCTTC
TRBV6-5	-	TRBJ2-5	14	-	CASSYQGNQETQYF	TGTGCCAGCAGTTATCAGGGAAACCAAGAGACCCAGTACTTC
TRBV5-4	few	TRBJ1-5	17	-	CASSSGGLQGGYQPQHF	TGTGCCAGCAGCTCGGGAGGACTTCAGGGAGGTTATCAGCCCCAGCATTTT
TRBV20-1	-	TRBJ2-1	15	TRBD2	CSASTTSGGHNEQFF	TGCAGTGCTAGTACGACTAGCGGGGGGCACAATGAGCAGTTCTTC
TRBV11-3	once	TRBJ2-7	14	TRBD2	CASSLIAGAYEQYF	TGTGCCAGCAGCTTAATTGCGGGGGCCTACGAGCAGTACTTC
TRBV7-3	-	TRBJ2-3	16	TRBD2	CASSLKLAGGTDTQYF	TGTGCCAGCAGCTTAAAACTAGCGGGGGGTACAGATACGCAGTATTTT
TRBV25-1	-	TRBJ2-3	13	TRBD1	CASTQGAPDTQYF	TGTGCCAGCACTCAGGGGGCCCCAGATACGCAGTATTTT
TRBV9	-	TRBJ1-1	13	-	CASSFLTGIEAFF	TGTGCCAGCAGCTTCCTAACAGGGATTGAAGCTTTCTTT
TRBV30	-	TRBJ2-3	15	TRBD1	CAWSPRTGGRDTQYF	TGTGCCTGGAGCCCCCGGACAGGGGGCAGGGATACGCAGTATTTT
TRBV6-2/TRBV6-3	few	TRBJ1-5	16	-	CASSYSQRVGNQPQHF	TGTGCCAGCAGTTACTCCCAGAGGGTTGGGAATCAGCCCCAGCATTTT
TRBV9	-	TRBJ2-1	15	-	CASSVESGYYNEQFF	TGTGCCAGCAGCGTAGAATCGGGATACTACAATGAGCAGTTCTTC
TRBV27	-	TRBJ1-5	17	TRBD1	CASSHGQGATYNQPQHF	TGTGCCAGCAGTCACGGACAGGGGGCCACTTATAATCAGCCCCAGCATTTT
TRBV18	-	TRBJ2-1	15	TRBD2	CASSPGAAGENEQFF	TGTGCCAGCTCACCCGGGGCGGCGGGGGAGAATGAGCAGTTCTTC
TRBV5-1	few	TRBJ1-2	15	TRBD1	CASSLADRPNYGYTF	TGCGCCAGCAGCTTGGCGGACAGGCCCAACTATGGCTACACCTTC
TRBV7-2	few	TRBJ1-1	12	-	CASSSLGREAFF	TGTGCCAGCAGCTCCCTGGGGAGAGAAGCTTTCTTT
TRBV4-1	-	TRBJ1-1	16	TRBD1	CASGGQQGLMNTEAFF	TGCGCCAGCGGCGGTCAACAGGGGCTCATGAACACTGAAGCTTTCTTT
TRBV19	-	TRBJ1-1	16	-	CASSIGGEIWGTEAFF	TGTGCCAGTAGTATAGGGGGGGAGATATGGGGCACTGAAGCTTTCTTT
TRBV6-6	-	TRBJ1-5	13	-	CASSYGGSQPQHF	TGTGCCAGCAGTTACGGGGGGAGTCAGCCCCAGCATTTT
TRBV6-5	-	TRBJ1-1	16	TRBD1	CASSYRTGALNTEAFF	TGTGCCAGCAGTTACCGGACAGGGGCGTTGAACACTGAAGCTTTCTTT
TRBV7-9	-	TRBJ1-1	13	TRBD1	CASRPTGDTEAFF	TGTGCCAGCAGGCCTACAGGGGACACTGAAGCTTTCTTT
TRBV24-1	-	TRBJ1-2	16	TRBD1	CATSDVRTGEDYGYTF	TGTGCCACCAGTGACGTAAGGACAGGGGAGGACTATGGCTACACCTTC
TRBV4-1	few	TRBJ2-3	18	TRBD2	CASSPGLAGASSTDTQYF	TGCGCCAGCAGCCCGGGACTAGCGGGGGCCTCTAGCACAGATACGCAGTATTTT
TRBV7-9	once	TRBJ1-1	13	-	CASSLGSGSEAFF	TGTGCCAGCAGCTTGGGTAGCGGGAGTGAAGCTTTCTTT
TRBV12-3/TRBV12-4	-	TRBJ2-3	13	TRBD2	CASSAGTSVRRYF	TGTGCCAGCAGTGCAGGGACTAGCGTTCGTCGGTATTTT
TRBV3-1/TRBV3-2	-	TRBJ1-2	14	-	CASRIDRPNYGYTF	TGTGCCAGCAGAATAGACAGACCTAACTATGGCTACACCTTC
TRBV5-4	-	TRBJ1-5	15	-	CASSLDGHSNQPQHF	TGTGCCAGCAGCTTGGATGGGCATAGCAATCAGCCCCAGCATTTT
TRBV28	-	TRBJ1-4	14	-	CASISRSDGEKLFF	TGTGCCAGCATAAGCCGTTCCGATGGTGAAAAACTGTTTTTT
TRBV11-3	once	TRBJ1-4	16	-	CASSLGRTAGNEKLFF	TGTGCCAGCTCACTAGGGCGGACAGCTGGAAATGAAAAACTGTTTTTT
TRBV28	few	TRBJ1-1	15	-	CASSTRNQGYTEAFF	TGTGCCAGCAGTACTCGGAACCAGGGTTACACTGAAGCTTTCTTT
TRBV7-2	-	TRBJ1-1	15	-	CASSSAGWVRTEAFF	TGTGCCAGCAGCTCGGCGGGGTGGGTCCGGACTGAAGCTTTCTTT
TRBV5-1	once	TRBJ2-2	15	-	CASSLERINTGELFF	TGCGCCAGCAGCTTGGAGAGAATTAACACCGGGGAGCTGTTTTTT
TRBV3-1/TRBV3-2	-	TRBJ1-5	14	-	CASSQGASNQPQHF	TGTGCCAGCAGCCAGGGGGCTAGCAATCAGCCCCAGCATTTT
TRBV11-3	-	TRBJ2-7	14	-	CASTPDSQTYEQYF	TGTGCCAGCACTCCGGACTCGCAGACCTACGAGCAGTACTTC
TRBV18	-	TRBJ1-2	14	-	CASSPGVPFYGYTF	TGTGCCAGCTCACCCGGGGTTCCGTTCTATGGCTACACCTTC
TRBV9	-	TRBJ1-3	15	-	CASSVTAGPGNTIYF	TGTGCCAGCAGCGTCACTGCAGGTCCTGGAAACACCATATATTTT
TRBV3-1/TRBV3-2	-	TRBJ2-7	13	-	CASSPYSPYEQYF	TGTGCCAGCAGCCCCTATTCCCCCTACGAGCAGTACTTC
TRBV5-5	-	TRBJ2-1	16	TRBD1	CASSQGEISSYNEQFF	TGTGCCAGCAGCCAGGGGGAGATTAGCTCCTACAATGAGCAGTTCTTC
TRBV23-1	-	TRBJ1-3	15	TRBD1	CASSQPTGGRNTIYF	TGCGCCAGCAGTCAACCGACAGGGGGTAGAAACACCATATATTTT
TRBV3-1/TRBV3-2	-	TRBJ1-2	13	TRBD1	CASSLDRGAGYTF	TGTGCCAGCAGTCTCGACAGGGGAGCTGGCTACACCTTC
TRBV6-6	-	TRBJ2-7	13	-	CASSYPPPGEQYF	TGTGCCAGCAGTTACCCCCCCCCGGGAGAGCAGTACTTC
TRBV30	-	TRBJ2-5	15	TRBD2	CAWTTSGGPQETQYF	TGTGCCTGGACGACTAGCGGGGGGCCACAAGAGACCCAGTACTTC
TRBV6-5	-	TRBJ2-7	13	-	CASEDRTTYEQYF	TGTGCCAGTGAGGACAGGACTACCTACGAGCAGTACTTC
TRBV29-1	-	TRBJ1-1	12	-	CSVDSQNTEAFF	TGCAGCGTTGATTCACAGAACACTGAAGCTTTCTTT
TRBV11-2	-	TRBJ1-4	15	TRBD1	CASSNRQGSNEKLFF	TGTGCCAGCAGCAACCGACAGGGAAGTAATGAAAAACTGTTTTTT
TRBV5-6	-	TRBJ1-5	16	-	CASSLVAQGTDQPQHF	TGTGCCAGCAGCTTGGTTGCGCAGGGGACCGATCAGCCCCAGCATTTT